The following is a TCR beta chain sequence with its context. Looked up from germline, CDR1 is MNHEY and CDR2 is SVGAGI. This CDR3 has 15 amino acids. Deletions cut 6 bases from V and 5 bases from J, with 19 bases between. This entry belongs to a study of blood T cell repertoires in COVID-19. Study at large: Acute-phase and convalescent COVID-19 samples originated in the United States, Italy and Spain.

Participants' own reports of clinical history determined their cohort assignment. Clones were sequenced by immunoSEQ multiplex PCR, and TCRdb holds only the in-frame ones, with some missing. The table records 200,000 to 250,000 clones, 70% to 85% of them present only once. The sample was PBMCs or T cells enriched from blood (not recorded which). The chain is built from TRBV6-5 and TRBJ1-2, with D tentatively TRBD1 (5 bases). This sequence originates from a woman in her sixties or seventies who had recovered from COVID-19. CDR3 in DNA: TGTGCCAGCAGGGCCCATCAGGGCCCGGGTTATGGCTACACCTTC. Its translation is CASRAHQGPGYGYTF.